The present T cell receptor beta chain was sequenced within a study of CD8 T cells in ankylosing spondylitis. This clonotype showed up just a few times. Its antigen is undetermined. Study findings and constraints: Typical of ankylosing spondylitis blood, it appeared, was a TCR beta motif of roughly eight highly homologous variants.

With molecular barcodes, quantitative 5'-RACE was used to make the TCR beta libraries. MiXCR, applied by TCRdb to the 5' RACE reads, yields one record per CDR3 protein. The repertoire holds about 700,000 distinct CDR3 sequences, with 15% to 20% as singletons. The CDR3 runs to 12 residues. Trimming stripped 1 base from V and 2 bases from J, with 1 base between. The germline gives CDR1 SNHLY, CDR2 FYNNEI. The receptor's source is a male donor with ankylosing spondylitis. V is TRBV2 and J is TRBJ2-3, with D hard to call. The sample was blood, either unsorted or a sorted T cell fraction (not recorded which). CDR3 sequence reads: CASSEVTDTQYF. The CDR3 DNA follows: TGTGCCAGCAGTGAAGTCACAGATACGCAGTATTTT.